A single sample is the source of the 29 T cell receptor beta chains below, sequenced in a study of blood T cell repertoires in COVID-19. Generated by immunoSEQ multiplex PCR, the TCRdb table keeps only in-frame clones and is missing some. The data contain under 100,000 clones, around four fifths of them singletons. Sequencing was carried out using peripheral blood. These receptors were obtained from a man between 45 and 60 years old with acute or convalescent COVID-19.

This clone showed up just once. The chain combines TRBV19 with TRBJ2-2; TRBD1 might be the D (6 bases). Trimming took off 4 bases at V and 2 bases at J, with 11 bases between the two ends. CDR1 is LNHDA, CDR2 SQIVND, per germline (reference sequence). There are 15 residues in the CDR3. The CDR3 loop is CASSRQAPNTGELFF. In nucleotides, the CDR3 is TGTGCCAGTAGTAGACAGGCACCTAACACCGGGGAGCTGTTTTTT.

CDR3 amino acids: CASGQHREYF. As DNA, the CDR3 is TGTGCCAGCGGACAACACCGGGAGTATTTT. V and J are TRBV27 and TRBJ2-3; possibly TRBD1 for D (5 bases). V was cut by 8 bases and J by 13 bases, with 13 bases left in between. The CDR3 is 10 residues long. The germline V gene has CDR1 MNHEY and CDR2 SMNVEV (reference sequence).

This chain connects TRBV11-3 to TRBJ1-1; unclear D gene. From germline, CDR1 is SGHNT and CDR2 YENEEA. Trimming left V 1 base short and J 2 bases short, with 5 bases between. The CDR3 runs to 13 residues. Here the CDR3 reads CASSLAPNTEAFF. The CDR3 DNA reads TGTGCCAGCAGCTTAGCTCCTAACACTGAAGCTTTCTTT.

The chain uses TRBV6-5 and TRBJ2-6; D might be TRBD2 (6 bases). The CDR3 runs to 16 residues. V lost 2 bases, J lost 4 bases, and 12 bases lay in between. Germline loops: CDR1 MNHEY, CDR2 SVGAGI. The CDR3 region is CASSYIGGFGANVLTF. The CDR3 DNA sequence: TGTGCCAGCAGTTACATTGGGGGGTTCGGGGCCAACGTCCTGACTTTC.

The chain recombines TRBV19 with TRBJ2-3, with D uncertain. V shed 4 bases and J shed 0 bases, with 5 bases lying between them. Germline-derived CDR1 and CDR2 are LNHDA and SQIVND (reference sequence). This CDR3 has 13 amino acids. In DNA, the CDR3 is TGTGCCAGTAGTAAAACTAGCACAGATACGCAGTATTTT. Translation gives CASSKTSTDTQYF.

The rearrangement joins TRBV14 to TRBJ2-5, with 7 bases aligning to TRBD1. After removal of 0 bases from V and 5 bases from J, the junction contained 9 bases not matched to a gene. The CDR3 is 16 residues long. Germline V lookup: CDR1 SGHDN, CDR2 FVKESK. The CDR3 sequence is CASSQERQGVRETQYF. The CDR3 DNA is TGTGCCAGCAGCCAAGAACGCCAGGGGGTACGGGAGACCCAGTACTTC.

The rearrangement links TRBV28 to TRBJ2-1; 8 bases match TRBD2. Trimming removed 8 bases from V and 10 bases from J; junction bases left unmatched: 19. Germline values: CDR1 MDHEN, CDR2 SYDVKM. The CDR3 runs 16 residues. The CDR3 DNA reads TGTGCCAGCCAACTCAACCCCGGGACTAGTGGCTCGGAGCAGTTCTTC. Translated, it gives CASQLNPGTSGSEQFF.

The rearrangement joins TRBV19 to TRBJ2-1; the match to TRBD2 covers 12 bases. Germline CDR1 is LNHDA and CDR2 is SQIVND (reference sequence). V was pared by 6 bases and J by 5 bases, with 5 bases of the junction left unmatched. This CDR3 has 15 amino acids. In DNA form, the CDR3 reads TGTGCCAGTAGCAGTAGGACTAGCGGGAACAATGAGCAGTTCTTC. Amino acids: CASSSRTSGNNEQFF. The whole variable domain, remainder taken from reference TRBV19 and TRBJ2-1, is DGGITQSPKYLFRKEGQNVTLSCEQNLNHDAMYWYRQDPGQGLRLIYYSQIVNDFQKGDIAEGYSVSREKKESFPLTVTSAQKNPTAFYLCASSSRTSGNNEQFFGPGTRLTVL.

Many counts were recorded for this clone. J is TRBJ1-6 and V is TRBV2; 9 bases are a match to TRBD1. The CDR3 extends over 14 amino acids. Germline trimming cut 7 bases from V and 7 bases from J; bases unmatched to any gene: 5. CDR1 and CDR2 (germline): SNHLY, FYNNEI. The CDR3 reads CASIQGTGNSPLHF. The CDR3 DNA sequence: TGTGCCAGCATCCAAGGGACAGGGAATTCACCCCTCCACTTT.

The rearrangement links TRBV6-5 to TRBJ1-5; 11 bases agree with TRBD1. Germline V gives CDR1 MNHEY, CDR2 SVGAGI. Losses at the gene ends were 6 bases for V and 4 bases for J; bases not matched to a gene: 5. CDR3 length: 15 amino acids. The CDR3 DNA is TGTGCCAGCAGCACGGGACAGGGGGTGAATCAGCCCCAGCATTTT. It specifies CASSTGQGVNQPQHF.

The chain has TRBV7-6 and TRBJ2-1, with a tentative D call TRBD2 (5 bases). The CDR3 sequence is 12 residues long. Trimming removed 1 base from V and 8 bases from J, with 6 bases in between. Germline V gives CDR1 SGHVS, CDR2 FNYEAQ. The CDR3 region is CASSLGADEQFF. The CDR3 DNA reads TGTGCCAGCAGCTTAGGAGCGGATGAGCAGTTCTTC.

The V gene is TRBV6-1, the J gene TRBJ2-7, with D maybe TRBD1 (6 bases). CDR3 length equals 14 residues. CDR1 MNHNS and CDR2 SASEGT come from the germline V gene. V was shortened by 2 bases and J by 4 bases, with 12 bases between the two germline ends. This CDR3 reads CASSETGWGYEQYF. Here the CDR3 DNA reads TGTGCCAGCAGTGAAACAGGGTGGGGTTACGAGCAGTACTTC.

The chain carries TRBV7-7 and TRBJ2-5; TRBD2 is a possible D gene (7 bases). The CDR3 totals 16 residues. Germline CDR1 SSHAT, CDR2 FNYEAQ (reference sequence). Trimming removed 1 base at V and 5 bases at J, with 17 bases between. The CDR3 here is CASSLVLQGGYETQYF. The CDR3 DNA reads as TGTGCCAGCAGCTTAGTCCTACAGGGAGGGTACGAGACCCAGTACTTC.

CDR3 sequence: CASSQGRKPSYEQYF. CDR3 nucleotide sequence: TGCGCCAGCAGCCAAGGCAGGAAGCCCTCCTACGAGCAGTACTTC. The chain uses TRBV4-3 and TRBJ2-7, with unresolved D. This CDR3 has 15 amino acids. The V and J ends lost 1 base and 0 bases respectively, with 10 bases between them. From germline, CDR1 is LGHNA and CDR2 YSLEER.

V gene TRBV30 combines with J gene TRBJ2-1; tentatively, D is TRBD2 (7 bases). The V gene's germline CDR1 is GTSNPN and CDR2 SVGIG (reference sequence). Trimming stripped 4 bases from V and 6 bases from J, with 19 bases between. The CDR3 is 15 residues long. DNA for the CDR3: TGTGCCTGGAACTGCTCGGGGGGCCTCCCCAATGAGCAGTTCTTC. It specifies CAWNCSGGLPNEQFF.

The J gene is TRBJ2-7, the V gene TRBV21-1; the DNA was not used to check the table's D call, TRBD2. TRBV21-1 is listed as a pseudogene. The CDR3 has 15 amino acids. For the CDR3, the DNA is TGTGCCAGCAGCAAAGAGCCAGGAGGCGCATACGAGCAGTACTTC. This codes for CASSKEPGGAYEQYF.

This rearrangement joins TRBV7-6 to TRBJ1-2; D might be TRBD1 (5 bases). V gave up 5 bases and J gave up 3 bases, with 7 bases separating them. CDR1 is SGHVS, CDR2 FNYEAQ, per germline. This CDR3 is 12 amino acids long. For the CDR3, the DNA is TGTGCCAGCAGCGCACAGGACTATGGCTACACCTTC. Translated, it gives CASSAQDYGYTF.

The rearrangement links TRBV5-6 to TRBJ2-2, with TRBD1 as a possible D gene (6 bases). Per the germline V gene, CDR1 is SGHDT and CDR2 is YYEEEE. This CDR3 comprises 14 residues. The V end was cut by 4 bases, the J end by 7 bases, with 14 bases between. The CDR3: CASSRDTRDGELFF. The CDR3 DNA reads TGTGCCAGCAGCCGGGACACCCGGGACGGGGAGCTGTTTTTT.

The V and J genes are TRBV7-6 and TRBJ2-5; TRBD2 matches at 13 bases. This CDR3 is 15 amino acids long. The V and J ends lost 4 bases and 4 bases, in that order; junction bases with no gene match: 3. The germline CDR1 and CDR2 sequences are SGHVS and FNYEAQ. CDR3 DNA: TGTGCCAGCAGCTGGGGACTAGCGGGGTCAGAGACCCAGTACTTC. Translation gives CASSWGLAGSETQYF.

The rearrangement joins TRBV18 to TRBJ2-1, with 9 positions matching TRBD2. In germline, CDR1 is KGHSH, CDR2 LQKENI. CDR3 length: 14 amino acids. Trimming removed 3 bases from V and 9 bases from J; junction bases left unmatched: 6. CDR3 coding DNA: TGTGCCAGCTCACCGCCTAGCGGGATACTTGAGCAGTTCTTC. Translation: CASSPPSGILEQFF.

This sequence joins TRBV5-1 and TRBJ2-7; 9 nucleotides match TRBD1. The CDR3 length is 16 residues. Germline lookup yields CDR1 SGHRS and CDR2 YFSETQ. With V trimmed by 0 bases and J by 1 base, 5 bases remained unmatched. CDR3 nucleotide sequence: TGCGCCAGCAGCTTGGCCGGGACAGGGATTTCCTACGAGCAGTACTTC. Encoded protein: CASSLAGTGISYEQYF.

This clone was observed a single time. This chain connects TRBV21-1 to TRBJ2-7; the table's D call TRBD2 went unverified against the DNA. TRBV21-1 constitutes a pseudogene. There are 21 residues in the CDR3. The chain's CDR3 is CARNQITYRVRVAGVTYEQYF. DNA of the CDR3: TGTGCCCGCAACCAAATAACTTACAGGGTTAGGGTAGCGGGCGTTACCTACGAGCAGTACTTC.

V and J are TRBV6-2 or TRBV6-3 and TRBJ2-7; D perhaps matches TRBD1 (5 bases). Per germline, CDR1 MNHEY and CDR2 SVGEGT. V dropped 0 bases and J dropped 0 bases, with 12 bases sitting between them. The CDR3 is 16 amino acids. CDR3 amino acids: CASSYSGQGNSYEQYF. In DNA form, the CDR3 reads TGTGCCAGCAGTTACTCGGGGCAGGGAAACTCCTACGAGCAGTACTTC.

The chain recombines TRBV14 with TRBJ2-1; D remains ambiguous. Looked up from germline, CDR1 is SGHDN and CDR2 is FVKESK. Trimming removed 1 base at V and 9 bases at J, with 10 bases between. The CDR3 runs 13 residues. CDR3 in DNA: TGTGCCAGCAGCCAAGGTGTGGCTGGTGAGCAGTTCTTC. Its protein is CASSQGVAGEQFF.

V usage is TRBV18 and J usage is TRBJ2-1; no reliable D call. The ends were cut back, 2 bases at V and 4 bases at J, with 6 bases in the middle. Germline CDR1 reads KGHSH; CDR2 reads LQKENI. This CDR3 is 13 amino acids long. The CDR3: CASSPTEYNEQFF. The CDR3 DNA follows: TGTGCCAGCTCACCAACGGAGTACAATGAGCAGTTCTTC.

The rearrangement joins TRBV9 to TRBJ1-3; a possible D gene is TRBD1 (5 bases). The length of the CDR3 is 15 residues. V was cut by 3 bases and J by 1 base, with 11 bases left in between. Per the germline V gene, CDR1 is SGDLS and CDR2 is YYNGEE. CDR3 in amino acids: CASSAQGQSGNTIYF. CDR3 DNA sequence: TGTGCCAGCAGCGCCCAGGGTCAGTCTGGAAACACCATATATTTT.

J is TRBJ1-2 and V is TRBV6-1; D unresolved. CDR3 length: 14 residues. The V gene's germline CDR1 is MNHNS and CDR2 SASEGT. V was clipped by 3 bases and J by 8 bases, with 16 bases between them. For the CDR3, the DNA is TGTGCCAGCAGTGATAGGAGCAGTTCCTGGGGCTACACCTTC. As protein: CASSDRSSSWGYTF.

V usage is TRBV12-5 and J usage is TRBJ1-1; 8 positions agree with TRBD1. Germline loops: CDR1 LGHNT, CDR2 FRNRAP. V lost 0 bases and J lost 7; bases outside the gene matches: 4. The CDR3 spans 14 residues. The CDR3: CASGLVPRGREAFF. The CDR3 nucleotides read TGTGCTAGTGGTTTGGTACCCAGGGGGCGTGAAGCTTTCTTT.

V gene TRBV5-4 combines with J gene TRBJ2-5; TRBD2 might be the D (6 bases). Trimming removed 0 bases from V and 2 bases from J, with 17 bases in between. Germline-derived CDR1 and CDR2 are SGHNT and YYREEE (reference sequence). CDR3 length: 17 amino acids. CDR3 nucleotides: TGTGCCAGCAGCTTGGGCGGGACCTCATTAGGACAAGAGACCCAGTACTTC. It is translated as CASSLGGTSLGQETQYF.